The 5 T cell receptor beta chains presented below share a single source sample, sequenced in a study of shared clonotypes between healthy human individuals. Assay used: immunoSEQ multiplex PCR; TCRdb lists only in-frame clones, some missing. The sample includes some 2.1 million clones, roughly 96% of them seen just once. Sequencing used naive CD4+ T cells sorted from blood. Subset in this sample: CD45RA+ positively selected. The receptor source for this set is a man between 18 and 35 years old in good health.

Comments on this clone: Other DNA sequences within the sample encode an identical CDR3. The V gene is TRBV28, the J gene TRBJ2-7; D is tentatively TRBD1 or TRBD2 (5 bases each). Germline V gene lookup returns CDR1 MDHEN and CDR2 SYDVKM. Trimming took 5 bases from V and 6 from J, leaving 26 bases between them. The CDR3 contains 17 residues. The CDR3 here is CASSRDLFGGAGPEQYF. The CDR3 nucleotides read TGTGCCAGCAGTAGGGACCTTTTTGGGGGAGCTGGGCCCGAGCAGTACTTC.

The rearrangement uses TRBV29-1 and TRBJ1-2, with TRBD1 matching over 7 bases. Germline values: CDR1 SQVTM, CDR2 ANQGSEA. The length of the CDR3 is 12 residues. Losses at the gene ends were 5 bases for V and 6 bases for J; bases not matched to a gene: 6. The CDR3 coding sequence is TGCAGCGTTATGGACAGGTCCGATGGCTACACCTTC. Protein product: CSVMDRSDGYTF.

The rearrangement links TRBV7-2 to TRBJ1-1; D gene unclear. The CDR3 is 14 amino acids. Germline values: CDR1 SGHTA, CDR2 FQGNSA. The ends were cut back, 3 bases at V and 4 bases at J, with 12 bases in the middle. Here the CDR3 DNA reads TGTGCCAGCAGCTTTACCCACGGGCGCACTGAAGCTTTCTTT. Its protein is CASSFTHGRTEAFF. Full variable domain (outside the CDR3, taken from reference TRBV7-2 and TRBJ1-1): GAGVSQSPSNKVTEKGKDVELRCDPISGHTALYWYRQSLGQGLEFLIYFQGNSAPDKSGLPSDRFSAERTGGSVSTLTIQRTQQEDSAVYLCASSFTHGRTEAFFGQGTRLTVV.

The sample holds a few counts of this clone. The chain couples TRBV6-4 to TRBJ1-1, with D uncertain. CDR3 length: 12 amino acids. Germline V gives CDR1 MRHNA, CDR2 SNTAGT. V was clipped by 6 bases and J by 1 base, with 6 bases between them. The CDR3 nucleotides are TGTGCCAGCAGCCAGCCGAACACTGAAGCTTTCTTT. Amino acid sequence: CASSQPNTEAFF.

The CDR3: CASSVVRGELFF. In DNA form, the CDR3 reads TGTGCCAGCAGCGTAGTTAGGGGGGAGCTGTTTTTT. V usage is TRBV9 and J usage is TRBJ2-2; D ambiguous. Per germline, CDR1 SGDLS and CDR2 YYNGEE. The V end lost 0 bases, the J end lost 8 bases, and 5 bases lay between the germline ends. The CDR3 contains 12 residues.